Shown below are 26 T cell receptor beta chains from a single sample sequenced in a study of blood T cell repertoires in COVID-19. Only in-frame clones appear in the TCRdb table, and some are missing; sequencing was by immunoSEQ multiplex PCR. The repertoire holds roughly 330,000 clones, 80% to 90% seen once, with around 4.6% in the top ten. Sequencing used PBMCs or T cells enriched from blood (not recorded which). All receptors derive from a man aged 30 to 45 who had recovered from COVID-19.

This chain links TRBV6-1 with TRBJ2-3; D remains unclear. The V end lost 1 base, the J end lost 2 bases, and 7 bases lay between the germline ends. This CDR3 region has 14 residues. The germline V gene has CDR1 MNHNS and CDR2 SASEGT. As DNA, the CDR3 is TGTGCCAGCAGTGAAGACTACTACACAGATACGCAGTATTTT. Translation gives CASSEDYYTDTQYF.

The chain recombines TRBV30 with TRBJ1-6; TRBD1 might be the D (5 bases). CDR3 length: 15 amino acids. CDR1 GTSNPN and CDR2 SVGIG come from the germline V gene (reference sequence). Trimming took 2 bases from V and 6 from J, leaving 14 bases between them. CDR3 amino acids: CAWSPTGGSNSPLHF. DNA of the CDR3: TGTGCCTGGAGTCCAACCGGGGGATCTAATTCACCCCTCCACTTT.

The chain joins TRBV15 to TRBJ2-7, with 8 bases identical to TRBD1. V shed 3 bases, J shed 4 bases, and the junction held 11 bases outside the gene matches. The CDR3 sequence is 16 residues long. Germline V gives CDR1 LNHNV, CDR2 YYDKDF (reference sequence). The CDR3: CATSRPGQVWGYEQYF. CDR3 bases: TGTGCCACCAGCAGGCCGGGACAGGTCTGGGGGTACGAGCAGTACTTC.

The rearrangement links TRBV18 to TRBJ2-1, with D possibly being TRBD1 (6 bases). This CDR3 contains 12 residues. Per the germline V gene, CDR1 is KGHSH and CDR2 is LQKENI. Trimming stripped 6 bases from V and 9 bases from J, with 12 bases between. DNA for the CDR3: TGTGCCAGCTCCCCAGGGGCGGCTGAGCAGTTCTTC. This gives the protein CASSPGAAEQFF.

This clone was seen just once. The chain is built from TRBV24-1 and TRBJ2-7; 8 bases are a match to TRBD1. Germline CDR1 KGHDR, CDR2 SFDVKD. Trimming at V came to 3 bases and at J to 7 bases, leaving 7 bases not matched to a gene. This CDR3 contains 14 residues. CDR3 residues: CATSDPSRGREQYF. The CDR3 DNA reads TGTGCCACCAGTGATCCCTCCAGGGGGCGGGAGCAGTACTTC.

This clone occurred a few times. CDR3 nucleotides: TGTGCCAGCAGGGAAGGGACAGTTAATTCACCCCTCCACTTT. Encoded protein: CASREGTVNSPLHF. The V and J genes are TRBV9 and TRBJ1-6; TRBD1 matches 7 bases. V shed 5 bases, J shed 6 bases, and the junction held 5 bases outside the gene matches. The germline V gene encodes CDR1 SGDLS and CDR2 YYNGEE. The CDR3 extends over 14 amino acids.

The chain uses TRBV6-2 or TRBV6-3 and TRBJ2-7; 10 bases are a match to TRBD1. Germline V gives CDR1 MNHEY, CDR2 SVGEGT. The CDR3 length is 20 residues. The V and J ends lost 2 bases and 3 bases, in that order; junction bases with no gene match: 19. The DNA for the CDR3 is TGTGCCAGCAGTTACAAGCCGGGACAGGGGTTACTGGGGGCAAACTACGAGCAGTACTTC. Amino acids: CASSYKPGQGLLGANYEQYF.

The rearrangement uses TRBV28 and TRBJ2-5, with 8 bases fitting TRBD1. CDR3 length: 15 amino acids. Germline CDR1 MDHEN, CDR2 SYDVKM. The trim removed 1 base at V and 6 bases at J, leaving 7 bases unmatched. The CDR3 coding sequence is TGTGCCAGCAGTTTATCGGCAGGGGGCAGGAAGACCCAGTACTTC. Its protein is CASSLSAGGRKTQYF.

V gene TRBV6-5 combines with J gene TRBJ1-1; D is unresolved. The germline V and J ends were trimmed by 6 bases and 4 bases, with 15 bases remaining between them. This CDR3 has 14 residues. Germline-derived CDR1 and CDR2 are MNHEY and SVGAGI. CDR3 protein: CASSPRGYGTEAFF. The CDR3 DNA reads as TGTGCCAGCAGCCCCCGAGGGTATGGCACTGAAGCTTTCTTT.

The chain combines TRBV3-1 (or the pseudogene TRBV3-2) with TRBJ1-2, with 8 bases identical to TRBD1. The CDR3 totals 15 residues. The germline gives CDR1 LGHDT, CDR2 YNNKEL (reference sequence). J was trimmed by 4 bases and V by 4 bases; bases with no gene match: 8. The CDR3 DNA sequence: TGTGCCAGCAGCCTTTACGACAGGGGCGGCTATGGCTACACCTTC. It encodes CASSLYDRGGYGYTF.

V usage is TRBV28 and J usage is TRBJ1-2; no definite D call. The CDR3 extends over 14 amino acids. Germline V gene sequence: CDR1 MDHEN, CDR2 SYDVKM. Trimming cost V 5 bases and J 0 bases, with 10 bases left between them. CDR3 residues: CASSADNPNYGYTF. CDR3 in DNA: TGTGCCAGCAGTGCTGACAATCCTAACTATGGCTACACCTTC.

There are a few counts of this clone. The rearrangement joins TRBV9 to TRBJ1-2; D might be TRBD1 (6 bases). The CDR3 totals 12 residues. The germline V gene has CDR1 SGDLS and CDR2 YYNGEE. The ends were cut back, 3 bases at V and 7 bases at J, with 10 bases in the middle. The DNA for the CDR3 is TGTGCCAGCAGCGCATCGACAGGTGGCTACACCTTC. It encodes CASSASTGGYTF.

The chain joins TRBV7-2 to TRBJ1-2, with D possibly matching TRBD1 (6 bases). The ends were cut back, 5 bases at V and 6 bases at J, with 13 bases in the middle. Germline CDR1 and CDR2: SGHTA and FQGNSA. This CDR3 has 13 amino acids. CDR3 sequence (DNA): TGTGCCAGCAGCCTCCGGACAGTTAATGGCTACACCTTC. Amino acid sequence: CASSLRTVNGYTF.

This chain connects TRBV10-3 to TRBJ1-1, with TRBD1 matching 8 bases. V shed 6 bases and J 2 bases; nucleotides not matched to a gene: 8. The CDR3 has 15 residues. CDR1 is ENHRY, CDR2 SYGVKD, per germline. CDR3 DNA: TGTGCCATCAGAGCTACAGGGGGTGCAAACACTGAAGCTTTCTTT. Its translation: CAIRATGGANTEAFF.

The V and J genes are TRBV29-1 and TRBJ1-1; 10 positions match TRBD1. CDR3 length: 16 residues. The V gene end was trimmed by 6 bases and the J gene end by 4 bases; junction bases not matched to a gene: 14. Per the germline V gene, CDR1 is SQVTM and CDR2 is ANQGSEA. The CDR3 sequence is CSVGRWVRTGGTEAFF. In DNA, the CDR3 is TGCAGCGTGGGGAGGTGGGTTAGGACAGGGGGCACTGAAGCTTTCTTT.

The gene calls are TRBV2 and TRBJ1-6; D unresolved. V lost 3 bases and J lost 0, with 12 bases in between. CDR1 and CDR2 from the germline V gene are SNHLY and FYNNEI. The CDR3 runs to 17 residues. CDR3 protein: CASSDGIIGSYNSPLHF. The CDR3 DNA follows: TGTGCCAGCAGTGACGGGATAATCGGCTCCTATAATTCACCCCTCCACTTT.

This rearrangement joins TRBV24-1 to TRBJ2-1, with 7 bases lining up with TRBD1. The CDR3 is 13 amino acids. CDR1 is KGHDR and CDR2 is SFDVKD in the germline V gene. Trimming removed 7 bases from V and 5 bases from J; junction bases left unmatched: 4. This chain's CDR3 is CATRDRFHNEQFF. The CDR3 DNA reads TGTGCCACCAGGGACAGGTTTCACAATGAGCAGTTCTTC.

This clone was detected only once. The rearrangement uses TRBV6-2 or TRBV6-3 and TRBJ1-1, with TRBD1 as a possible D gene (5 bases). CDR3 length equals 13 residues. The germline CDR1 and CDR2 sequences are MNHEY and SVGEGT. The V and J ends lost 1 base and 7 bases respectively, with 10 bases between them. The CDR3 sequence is CASSYLGGIEAFF. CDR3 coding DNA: TGTGCCAGCAGTTACTTGGGGGGTATTGAAGCTTTCTTT.

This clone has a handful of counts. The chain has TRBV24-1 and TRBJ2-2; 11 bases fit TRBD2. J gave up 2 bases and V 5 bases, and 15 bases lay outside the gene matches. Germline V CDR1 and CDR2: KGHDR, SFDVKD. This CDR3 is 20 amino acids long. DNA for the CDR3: TGTGCCACCAGTGCCCATTTGGGGAGAGGGACTAGCGGTAACACCGGGGAGCTGTTTTTT. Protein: CATSAHLGRGTSGNTGELFF.

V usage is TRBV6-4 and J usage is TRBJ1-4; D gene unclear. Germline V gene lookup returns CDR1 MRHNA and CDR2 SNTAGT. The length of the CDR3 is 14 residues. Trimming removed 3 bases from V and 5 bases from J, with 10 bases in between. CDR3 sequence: CASSDTTGNEKLFF. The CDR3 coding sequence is TGTGCCAGCAGTGATACAACGGGAAATGAAAAACTGTTTTTT.

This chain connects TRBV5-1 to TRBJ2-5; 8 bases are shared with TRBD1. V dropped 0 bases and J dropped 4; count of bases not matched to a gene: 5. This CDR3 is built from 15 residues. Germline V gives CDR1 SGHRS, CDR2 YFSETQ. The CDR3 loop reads CASSLAAGGRETQYF. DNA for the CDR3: TGCGCCAGCAGCTTGGCCGCAGGGGGCAGAGAGACCCAGTACTTC.

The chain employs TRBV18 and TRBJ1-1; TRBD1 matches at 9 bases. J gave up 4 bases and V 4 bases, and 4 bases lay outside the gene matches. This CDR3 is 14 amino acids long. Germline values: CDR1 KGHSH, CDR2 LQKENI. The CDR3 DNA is TGTGCCAGCTCACGGACAGGGGCAATCACTGAAGCTTTCTTT. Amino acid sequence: CASSRTGAITEAFF.

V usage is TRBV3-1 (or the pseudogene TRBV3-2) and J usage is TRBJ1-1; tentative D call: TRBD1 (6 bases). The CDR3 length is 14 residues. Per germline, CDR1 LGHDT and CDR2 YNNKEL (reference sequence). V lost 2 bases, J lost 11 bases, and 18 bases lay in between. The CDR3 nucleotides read TGTGCCAGCAGCCAAAGATCGGACAGAGTGAGGGCTTTCTTT. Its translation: CASSQRSDRVRAFF.

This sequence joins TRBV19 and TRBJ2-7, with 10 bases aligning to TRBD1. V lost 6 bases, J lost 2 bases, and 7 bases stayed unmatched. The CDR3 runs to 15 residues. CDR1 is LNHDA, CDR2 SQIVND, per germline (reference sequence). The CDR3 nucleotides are TGTGCCAGTAGCGGGACAGGGGCTGCCACCTACGAGCAGTACTTC. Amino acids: CASSGTGAATYEQYF. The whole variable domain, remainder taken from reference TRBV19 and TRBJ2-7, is DGGITQSPKYLFRKEGQNVTLSCEQNLNHDAMYWYRQDPGQGLRLIYYSQIVNDFQKGDIAEGYSVSREKKESFPLTVTSAQKNPTAFYLCASSGTGAATYEQYFGPGTRLTVT.

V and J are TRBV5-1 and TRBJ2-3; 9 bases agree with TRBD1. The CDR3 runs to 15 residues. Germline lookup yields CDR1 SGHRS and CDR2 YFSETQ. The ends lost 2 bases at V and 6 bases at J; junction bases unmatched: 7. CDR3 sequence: CASSLVGTGMDTQYF. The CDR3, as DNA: TGCGCCAGCAGCTTAGTTGGGACAGGGATGGATACGCAGTATTTT.

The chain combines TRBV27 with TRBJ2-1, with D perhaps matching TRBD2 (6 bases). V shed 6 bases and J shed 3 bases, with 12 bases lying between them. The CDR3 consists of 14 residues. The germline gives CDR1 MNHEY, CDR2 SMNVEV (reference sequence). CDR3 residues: CASSLGTVYNEQFF. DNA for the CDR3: TGTGCCAGCAGCCTTGGGACTGTCTACAATGAGCAGTTCTTC.